This TCR beta chain was profiled in a study of identifying expanded T cells in peripheral blood. General observations from the study: Two-week clone count variance significantly increased as total template count grew. Over approximately two and four weeks, about 17 and 20 clones changed, versus approximately 1.2 between replicates.

Healthy donors had no documented immune events, such as infections, while sampled. Sequencing was performed with immunoSEQ multiplex PCR; in TCRdb, only in-frame clones are kept and a portion is missing. Seen here are just under 65,000 clones, around 87% observed once, and the top ten hold around 4.8%. From germline, CDR1 is SGHNT and CDR2 YYREEE (reference sequence). The CDR3 loop spans 14 amino acids. V lost 4 bases and J lost 2, with 13 bases in between. Remarks on this clone: Its specificity is unknown.

This chain connects TRBV5-4 to TRBJ2-7; either TRBD1 or TRBD2 may fit D (5 bases each). The source material was blood. The sequence was obtained from a person aged 18 to 75 in good health. Written as DNA, the CDR3 is TGTGCCAGCAGCGGACGGGACCGACCCTACGAGCAGTACTTC. This translates into CASSGRDRPYEQYF.